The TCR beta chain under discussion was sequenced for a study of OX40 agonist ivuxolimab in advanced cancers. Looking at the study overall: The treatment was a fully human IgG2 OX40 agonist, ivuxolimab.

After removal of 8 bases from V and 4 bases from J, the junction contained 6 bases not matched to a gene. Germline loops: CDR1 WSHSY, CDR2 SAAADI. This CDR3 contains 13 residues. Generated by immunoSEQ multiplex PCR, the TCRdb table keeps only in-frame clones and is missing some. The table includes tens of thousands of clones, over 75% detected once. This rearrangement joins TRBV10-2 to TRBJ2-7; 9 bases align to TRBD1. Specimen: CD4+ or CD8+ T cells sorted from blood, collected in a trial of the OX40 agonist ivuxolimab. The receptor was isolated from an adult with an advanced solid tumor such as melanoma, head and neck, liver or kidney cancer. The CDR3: CASLGTGTYEQYF. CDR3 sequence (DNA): TGCGCCAGCCTCGGGACAGGGACTTACGAGCAGTACTTC.